These T cell receptor beta chains were read from a single sample in a study of T cells after yellow fever vaccination. TCRdb reprocessed the 5' RACE reads with MiXCR, giving one entry per CDR3 protein. The table has a few hundred thousand distinct CDR3 sequences, less than 8.5% seen once. Here the sequenced sample was CD4+ T cells sorted from PBMCs, taken 15 days after the yellow fever booster vaccination. These receptors originate from a man aged 25-45 years who received the YFV17D yellow fever vaccine. Both conserved end residues are part of each CDR3. A D gene is named only where the DNA matches it firmly. Clone size is stated in some rows and not others, as once, few, many or a class when expanded.

j_call: TRBJ2-5
d_call: TRBD1
v_call: TRBV7-2
clone_size: many
cdr3_nt: TGTGCCAGCAGCTCCCCGGGACAGGGAGAGACCCAGTACTTC
cdr3_aa: CASSSPGQGETQYF

j_call: TRBJ2-1
d_call: -
v_call: TRBV20-1
clone_size: -
cdr3_nt: TGCAGTGCTGCCGCTTGGGAGACTATCGAGCAGTTCTTC
cdr3_aa: CSAAAWETIEQFF

j_call: TRBJ2-1
d_call: TRBD2
v_call: TRBV9
clone_size: few
cdr3_nt: TGTGCCAGCAGCGTAGGCCCCCACCTACTAGCGGGAGCCTACAATGAGCAGTTCTTC
cdr3_aa: CASSVGPHLLAGAYNEQFF

j_call: TRBJ2-7
d_call: TRBD2
v_call: TRBV20-1
clone_size: few
cdr3_nt: TGCAGTGCCCAGCGGGGAAGCTCCTACGAGCAGTACTTC
cdr3_aa: CSAQRGSSYEQYF

j_call: TRBJ2-5
d_call: -
v_call: TRBV20-1
clone_size: few
cdr3_nt: TGCAGTGCTAGAGATATTAAGGCAGGGGTAGAGACCCAGTACTTC
cdr3_aa: CSARDIKAGVETQYF

j_call: TRBJ2-7
d_call: TRBD1
v_call: TRBV18
clone_size: many
cdr3_nt: TGTGCCAGCTCAGAGAGCGACAGGGGCCACGAGCAGTACTTC
cdr3_aa: CASSESDRGHEQYF

j_call: TRBJ2-7
d_call: -
v_call: TRBV21-1
clone_size: -
cdr3_nt: TGTGCCAGCAGCAAAGCCGGGACCTACGAGCAGTACTTC
cdr3_aa: CASSKAGTYEQYF

j_call: TRBJ1-5
d_call: -
v_call: TRBV12-3/TRBV12-4
clone_size: many
cdr3_nt: TGTGCCAGCAGTTTGGCTAGGCAGCCCCAGCATTTT
cdr3_aa: CASSLARQPQHF

j_call: TRBJ2-7
d_call: TRBD2
v_call: TRBV25-1
clone_size: few
cdr3_nt: TGTGCCAGCCTAGGAAGACTAGCGGGAAACGAGCAGTACTTC
cdr3_aa: CASLGRLAGNEQYF

j_call: TRBJ2-4
d_call: TRBD2
v_call: TRBV20-1
clone_size: few
cdr3_nt: TGCTGTGCTAGAGATGCATACTTCGGGAGGGCGGGAAACATTCAGTACTTC
cdr3_aa: CCARDAYFGRAGNIQYF

j_call: TRBJ2-5
d_call: TRBD2
v_call: TRBV25-1
clone_size: many
cdr3_nt: TGTGCCAGCAGTGTCCCACTAGCGGAAGAGACCCAGTACTTC
cdr3_aa: CASSVPLAEETQYF

j_call: TRBJ2-3
d_call: TRBD2
v_call: TRBV7-2
clone_size: -
cdr3_nt: TGTGCCAGCAGCTTGCCTAGCGGGCTGTCAGATACGCAGTATTTT
cdr3_aa: CASSLPSGLSDTQYF

j_call: TRBJ2-1
d_call: -
v_call: TRBV20-1
clone_size: -
cdr3_nt: TGCAGTTGGGAGTTCAAGGAGTTCAATGAGCAGTTCTTC
cdr3_aa: CSWEFKEFNEQFF

j_call: TRBJ2-7
d_call: -
v_call: TRBV20-1
clone_size: few
cdr3_nt: TGCAGTGCTCCGCCGGCGGGTGCGGCCTACGAGCAGTACTTC
cdr3_aa: CSAPPAGAAYEQYF

j_call: TRBJ2-7
d_call: -
v_call: TRBV4-2
clone_size: -
cdr3_nt: TGTGCCAGCAGCCAAAAGGGGCGCTTCGAGCAGTACTTC
cdr3_aa: CASSQKGRFEQYF

j_call: TRBJ1-2
d_call: -
v_call: TRBV5-1
clone_size: -
cdr3_nt: TGCGCCAGCAGCTTGGCAGTGGCATATGGCTACACCTTC
cdr3_aa: CASSLAVAYGYTF

j_call: TRBJ1-1
d_call: -
v_call: TRBV12-5
clone_size: many
cdr3_nt: TGTGCTAGTGGTTATCGGCGGCTGAACACTGAAGCTTTCTTT
cdr3_aa: CASGYRRLNTEAFF

j_call: TRBJ2-2
d_call: TRBD2
v_call: TRBV20-1
clone_size: many
cdr3_nt: TGCAGTGCTCAAGCGACTAGCGGGAGGGGTTATGGGGAGCTGTTTTTT
cdr3_aa: CSAQATSGRGYGELFF

j_call: TRBJ1-6
d_call: TRBD1
v_call: TRBV6-1
clone_size: few
cdr3_nt: TGTGCCAGCAGGAGGGACAGGGGAAATTCACCCCTCCACTTT
cdr3_aa: CASRRDRGNSPLHF

j_call: TRBJ2-3
d_call: TRBD1
v_call: TRBV20-1
clone_size: -
cdr3_nt: TGCAGTGCTACCAATACAGGGGGCAGAACAGATACGCAGTATTTT
cdr3_aa: CSATNTGGRTDTQYF

j_call: TRBJ1-6
d_call: -
v_call: TRBV7-2
clone_size: few
cdr3_nt: TGTGCCAGCCGACAACAGCGTAACAGCTTTTATAATTCACCCCTCCACTTT
cdr3_aa: CASRQQRNSFYNSPLHF

j_call: TRBJ1-3
d_call: TRBD1
v_call: TRBV5-1
clone_size: few
cdr3_nt: TGCGCCAGCAGCTTGACAGGGGGGACCATATATTTT
cdr3_aa: CASSLTGGTIYF

j_call: TRBJ2-3
d_call: -
v_call: TRBV29-1
clone_size: few
cdr3_nt: TGCAGCGCTGGATGGGCTACAGATACGCAGTATTTT
cdr3_aa: CSAGWATDTQYF

j_call: TRBJ1-3
d_call: -
v_call: TRBV4-3
clone_size: -
cdr3_nt: TGCGCCAGCAGCCAAGACTTGACGGCAGGAAACACCATATATTTT
cdr3_aa: CASSQDLTAGNTIYF

j_call: TRBJ2-3
d_call: -
v_call: TRBV6-5
clone_size: -
cdr3_nt: TGTGCCAGCAGTTATGGTCAGGGGGGCCCAGATACGCAGTATTTT
cdr3_aa: CASSYGQGGPDTQYF

j_call: TRBJ2-3
d_call: -
v_call: TRBV7-9
clone_size: -
cdr3_nt: TGTGCCAGCAGCTTATCACGATCGGGAGATACGCAGTATTTT
cdr3_aa: CASSLSRSGDTQYF

j_call: TRBJ1-6
d_call: -
v_call: TRBV20-1
clone_size: -
cdr3_nt: TGCAGTACCTGGCTGGGGGAGGGGAATTCACCCCTCCACTTT
cdr3_aa: CSTWLGEGNSPLHF

j_call: TRBJ2-2
d_call: -
v_call: TRBV20-1
clone_size: -
cdr3_nt: TGCAGTGCTAGAGATCCGCGGACCGTCACCGGGGAGCTGTTTTTT
cdr3_aa: CSARDPRTVTGELFF

j_call: TRBJ2-7
d_call: TRBD2
v_call: TRBV20-1
clone_size: -
cdr3_nt: TGCAGTGCCATACTAGCGGGGGAGGACTACGAGCAGTACTTC
cdr3_aa: CSAILAGEDYEQYF

j_call: TRBJ2-1
d_call: TRBD2
v_call: TRBV20-1
clone_size: few
cdr3_nt: TGCAGTGCTAGAGATCTCTCCCTAGCGGGGTACAATGAGCAGTTCTTC
cdr3_aa: CSARDLSLAGYNEQFF

j_call: TRBJ2-7
d_call: TRBD2
v_call: TRBV6-5
clone_size: few
cdr3_nt: TGTGCCAGCAGTTCCCCCCCGGGACTAGCGGGAGGGAGCTACGAGCAGTACTTC
cdr3_aa: CASSSPPGLAGGSYEQYF

j_call: TRBJ2-7
d_call: -
v_call: TRBV11-3
clone_size: -
cdr3_nt: TGTGCCAGCAGCTTAGACCCCCAGGGCGGCGAGCAGTACTTC
cdr3_aa: CASSLDPQGGEQYF

j_call: TRBJ2-7
d_call: -
v_call: TRBV28
clone_size: few
cdr3_nt: TGTGCCAGCATTTCGACAGGCACCTACGAGCAGTACTTC
cdr3_aa: CASISTGTYEQYF

j_call: TRBJ2-1
d_call: -
v_call: TRBV30
clone_size: few
cdr3_nt: TGTGCCTGGAGTGTATCCCGACTTGATTACTACAATGAGCAGTTCTTC
cdr3_aa: CAWSVSRLDYYNEQFF

j_call: TRBJ1-2
d_call: TRBD1
v_call: TRBV29-1
clone_size: few
cdr3_nt: TGCAGCGTTGGGCAACAGGGGGCTAACTATGGCTACACCTTC
cdr3_aa: CSVGQQGANYGYTF

j_call: TRBJ1-5
d_call: -
v_call: TRBV12-3/TRBV12-4
clone_size: many
cdr3_nt: TGTGCCAGCAGTTTAGGGGGTGACAGCAATCAGCCCCAGCATTTT
cdr3_aa: CASSLGGDSNQPQHF

j_call: TRBJ2-7
d_call: TRBD1
v_call: TRBV20-1
clone_size: many
cdr3_nt: TGCAGTGCTAGATCCCGTGGGACAGTCGGCAGGTACGAGCAGTACTTC
cdr3_aa: CSARSRGTVGRYEQYF

j_call: TRBJ2-3
d_call: TRBD2
v_call: TRBV7-2
clone_size: many
cdr3_nt: TGTGCCAGCAGCCCAGATCCGGGACTAGCGTTGAATTTT
cdr3_aa: CASSPDPGLALNF

j_call: TRBJ1-5
d_call: -
v_call: TRBV24-1
clone_size: -
cdr3_nt: TGTGCCACCAGTGAGGCAGGAAGGGGTGCTCAGCCCCAGCATTTT
cdr3_aa: CATSEAGRGAQPQHF

j_call: TRBJ2-7
d_call: TRBD1
v_call: TRBV19
clone_size: few
cdr3_nt: TGTGCCAGTAGTGACCGGGACAGGACGTACGAGCAGTACTTC
cdr3_aa: CASSDRDRTYEQYF

j_call: TRBJ2-1
d_call: -
v_call: TRBV11-2
clone_size: -
cdr3_nt: TGTGCCAGCAGCTTATTTCGGGGGAGCTCCTACAATGAGCAGTTCTTC
cdr3_aa: CASSLFRGSSYNEQFF

j_call: TRBJ2-7
d_call: TRBD2
v_call: TRBV6-1
clone_size: -
cdr3_nt: TGTGCCAGCAGCAAAGCGGGGCTCGACGAGCAGTACTTC
cdr3_aa: CASSKAGLDEQYF

j_call: TRBJ2-7
d_call: TRBD2
v_call: TRBV18
clone_size: -
cdr3_nt: TGTGCCAGCTCGTCCTCAGGCCCGGGAGGGAGGAGGGAGCAGTACTTC
cdr3_aa: CASSSSGPGGRREQYF

j_call: TRBJ2-7
d_call: -
v_call: TRBV28
clone_size: few
cdr3_nt: TGTGCCAGCAGTTTAGGGTCATTAAGAGAACAGTACTTC
cdr3_aa: CASSLGSLREQYF

j_call: TRBJ1-5
d_call: -
v_call: TRBV7-2
clone_size: few
cdr3_nt: TGTGCCAGCAGCTTTCAGGGTATCCAGCCCCAGCATTTT
cdr3_aa: CASSFQGIQPQHF

j_call: TRBJ2-5
d_call: -
v_call: TRBV4-3
clone_size: -
cdr3_nt: TGCGCCAGCAGCCACGGGGCGGGGCGGGGAGAGACCCAGTACTTC
cdr3_aa: CASSHGAGRGETQYF

j_call: TRBJ1-1
d_call: -
v_call: TRBV5-4
clone_size: few
cdr3_nt: TGTGCCAGCAGCGCTGCTAACGGAGGTGAAGCTTTCTTT
cdr3_aa: CASSAANGGEAFF

j_call: TRBJ2-1
d_call: TRBD2
v_call: TRBV4-3
clone_size: few
cdr3_nt: TGCGCCAGCAGCCAGGAAGGTGGGAGGGCCTGGAATGAGCAGTTCTTC
cdr3_aa: CASSQEGGRAWNEQFF

j_call: TRBJ2-1
d_call: -
v_call: TRBV12-3/TRBV12-4
clone_size: many
cdr3_nt: TGTGCCAGCAGTTTCGACAGCTCCTACAATGAGCAGTTCTTC
cdr3_aa: CASSFDSSYNEQFF

j_call: TRBJ1-1
d_call: -
v_call: TRBV5-1
clone_size: few
cdr3_nt: TGCGCCAGCAGCTTGGCACCAGGGGCCTTGAACACTGAAGCTTTCTTT
cdr3_aa: CASSLAPGALNTEAFF

j_call: TRBJ2-1
d_call: TRBD2
v_call: TRBV5-1
clone_size: few
cdr3_nt: TGCGCCAGCAGCGAACTAGCGGGAGGGAATAATGAGCAGTTCTTC
cdr3_aa: CASSELAGGNNEQFF

j_call: TRBJ2-2
d_call: TRBD2
v_call: TRBV18
clone_size: many
cdr3_nt: TGTGCCAGCTCACCGGTCCTACTAGCGGGAAACACCGGGGAGCTGTTTTTT
cdr3_aa: CASSPVLLAGNTGELFF